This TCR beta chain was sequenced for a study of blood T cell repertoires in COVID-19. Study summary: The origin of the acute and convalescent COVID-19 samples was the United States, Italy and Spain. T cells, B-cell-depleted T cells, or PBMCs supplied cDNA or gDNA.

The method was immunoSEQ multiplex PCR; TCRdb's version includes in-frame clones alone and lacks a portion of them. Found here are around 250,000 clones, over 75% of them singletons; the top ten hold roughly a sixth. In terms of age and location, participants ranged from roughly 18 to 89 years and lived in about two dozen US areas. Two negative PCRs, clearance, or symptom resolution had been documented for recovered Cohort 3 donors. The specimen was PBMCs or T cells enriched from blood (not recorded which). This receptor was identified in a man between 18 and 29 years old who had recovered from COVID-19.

The CDR3 sequence: CATQGSGGYTF. CDR3 DNA sequence: TGTGCCACGCAGGGAAGTGGCGGCTACACCTTC. This chain links TRBV24-1 with TRBJ1-2; TRBD1 might be the D (5 bases). The CDR3 totals 11 residues. Germline values: CDR1 KGHDR, CDR2 SFDVKD. Trimming removed 10 bases from V and 8 bases from J, with 13 bases in between.